The present T cell receptor (beta chain) was sequenced within a study of T cell repertoires in cytomegalovirus infection. Background on the study: Both CMV infection and a matching HLA type were indicated by public TCR beta signatures. Whole-study results and caveats: HLA-C-restricted TCR beta clonotypes specific for CMV led the ex vivo response. The cumulative frequency of public TCR beta families identified carriers of CMV plus the relevant HLA.

TCRdb processed the reads anew with MiXCR; each CDR3 protein has one entry. The data hold roughly 300,000 distinct CDR3 sequences, with roughly 23% observed a single time. The CDR3 has 17 amino acids. V lost 4 bases, J lost 3 bases, and 8 bases stayed unmatched. From germline, CDR1 is LNHDA and CDR2 SQIVND (reference sequence). This clonotype was counted only a few times. Its antigen is currently unknown. The J gene is TRBJ2-3, the V gene TRBV19; 12 nucleotides align to TRBD2. This TCR was sampled from a human donor in good health (CMV status not recorded). Some clones in this sample may be carry-over from other donors' samples. The specimen sequenced was PBMCs. The CDR3 sequence is CASSRTSGTSGTDTQYF. Here the CDR3 DNA reads TGTGCCAGTAGTAGAACCTCCGGGACTAGCGGGACAGATACGCAGTATTTT.